A selection of T cell receptor beta chains follows, all from one sample in a study of cytomegalovirus exposure and HLA in healthy donors. Here immunoSEQ multiplex PCR was the method, and the copy in TCRdb shows in-frame clones only, minus some. The repertoire holds approximately 120,000 clones, with 69% as singletons. Sample: PBMCs. Receptors originate from a woman in her 70s in good health and CMV-seropositive. CDR3s include the opening cysteine and the closing phenylalanine or tryptophan. The D gene is left open where the match is weak. Where a row states a size, it is once, few, many or the class of an expanded clone; other rows omit it.

>-|-|TRBJ2-3|TRBV6-1
CASSRGGVSTDTQYF
TGTGCCAGCAGTAGAGGCGGGGTTAGCACAGATACGCAGTATTTT
>-|-|TRBJ1-1|TRBV30
CAWSPQSASEAFF
TGTGCCTGGAGTCCCCAGTCCGCCTCCGAAGCTTTCTTT
>-|-|TRBJ2-5|TRBV7-8
CASTASVGQEQTQYF
TGTGCCAGCACCGCTAGCGTCGGGCAGGAACAGACCCAGTACTTC
>-|few|TRBJ2-5|TRBV5-1
CASSELLQETQYF
TGCGCCAGTTCTGAGTTATTACAAGAGACCCAGTACTTC
>TRBD1|few|TRBJ1-1|TRBV6-1
CASSDNRDRHNEAFF
TGTGCCAGCAGTGATAACCGGGACAGGCATAATGAAGCTTTCTTT
>-|-|TRBJ1-2|TRBV6-1
CASSESPLSYGYTF
TGTGCCAGCAGTGAAAGTCCGCTATCCTATGGCTACACCTTC
>TRBD2|-|TRBJ2-1|TRBV7-8
CASSLARAGGNEQFF
TGTGCCAGCAGCTTAGCGCGAGCGGGGGGGAATGAGCAGTTCTTC
>TRBD1|-|TRBJ2-5|TRBV5-1
CASTLEGQVGETQYF
TGCGCCAGCACCCTCGAGGGACAGGTGGGGGAGACCCAGTACTTC
>-|few|TRBJ1-6|TRBV6-5
CASRTGISSPLHF
TGTGCCAGCAGGACGGGGATCAGTTCACCCCTCCACTTT
>TRBD1|-|TRBJ1-1|TRBV4-3
CASSLSYLTGKNTEAFF
TGCGCCAGCAGCCTCTCTTACTTGACAGGGAAGAACACTGAAGCTTTCTTT
>-|-|TRBJ1-5|TRBV6-5
CASKHGNQPQHF
TGTGCCAGCAAGCACGGCAATCAGCCCCAGCATTTT
>TRBD1|-|TRBJ1-5|TRBV29-1
CSVDQGANQPQHF
TGCAGCGTGGATCAGGGGGCGAATCAGCCCCAGCATTTT
>-|-|TRBJ1-1|TRBV10-1
CASSRRLDTEAFF
TGCGCCAGTAGCAGGAGGTTGGACACTGAAGCTTTCTTT
>-|-|TRBJ1-2|TRBV2
CASSVLGTGEGYTF
TGTGCCAGCAGTGTATTGGGCACCGGGGAGGGCTACACCTTC
>TRBD2|few|TRBJ2-1|TRBV4-3
CASSQETLAGVGNEQFF
TGCGCCAGCAGCCAAGAGACCCTAGCGGGGGTAGGCAATGAGCAGTTCTTC
>-|-|TRBJ2-3|TRBV5-4
CASSLGQIPSTDTQYF
TGTGCCAGCAGCTTGGGGCAAATACCCAGCACAGATACGCAGTATTTT
>TRBD1|-|TRBJ2-7|TRBV5-4
CASSPGQSYEQYF
TGTGCCAGCAGCCCGGGACAGTCCTACGAGCAGTACTTC
>TRBD1|-|TRBJ1-2|TRBV27
CASSLQGVDGYTF
TGTGCCAGCAGTTTACAGGGGGTGGATGGCTACACCTTC
>-|-|TRBJ2-3|TRBV7-2
CASSPLYATDTQYF
TGTGCCAGCAGCCCCTTGTACGCGACAGATACGCAGTATTTT
>-|-|TRBJ1-4|TRBV11-1
CASSSPGTTNEKLFF
TGTGCCAGCAGCTCCCCCGGGACAACTAATGAAAAACTGTTTTTT
>TRBD1|-|TRBJ2-4|TRBV7-6
CASSLGDSLAKNIQYF
TGTGCCAGCAGCTTAGGGGACAGCCTAGCCAAAAACATTCAGTACTTC
>TRBD1|-|TRBJ1-1|TRBV7-6
CASSYTGDTEAFF
TGTGCCAGCAGTTACACAGGGGACACTGAAGCTTTCTTT
>TRBD2|-|TRBJ2-7|TRBV5-4
CASSLETSGYYEQYF
TGTGCCAGCAGCTTGGAAACTAGCGGTTACTACGAGCAGTACTTC
>TRBD2|-|TRBJ2-3|TRBV9
CASSVAFTSGSTQYF
TGTGCCAGCAGCGTAGCGTTTACTAGCGGGAGTACGCAGTATTTT
>-|-|TRBJ1-1|TRBV6-5
CASSYLDRHEAFF
TGTGCCAGCAGTTACCTTGACAGGCATGAAGCTTTCTTT
>TRBD2|-|TRBJ2-7|TRBV5-6
CASSSLAGGREQYF
TGTGCCAGCAGCTCACTAGCGGGGGGACGGGAGCAGTACTTC
>-|once|TRBJ1-4|TRBV19
CASSTTLEKLFF
TGTGCCAGTAGCACCACTCTTGAAAAACTGTTTTTT
>TRBD1|-|TRBJ1-1|TRBV2
CASLSRGWMNTEAFF
TGTGCCAGCCTTTCCAGGGGGTGGATGAACACTGAAGCTTTCTTT
>-|-|TRBJ1-5|TRBV5-6
CASSRDRTNQPQHF
TGTGCCAGCAGCCGAGACAGAACCAATCAGCCCCAGCATTTT
>-|-|TRBJ1-5|TRBV7-9
CASSLWSSTGNQPQHF
TGTGCCAGCAGCTTATGGAGTAGCACGGGCAATCAGCCCCAGCATTTT
>TRBD2|-|TRBJ2-1|TRBV2
CASSPDGTSVNEQFF
TGTGCCAGCAGTCCTGACGGGACTAGCGTCAATGAGCAGTTCTTC
>TRBD1|-|TRBJ1-2|TRBV6-5
CASSRTGPGGYTF
TGTGCCAGCAGTAGGACAGGGCCTGGTGGCTACACCTTC
>TRBD1|-|TRBJ2-3|TRBV19
CASSTTGQGGADTQYF
TGTGCCAGTAGTACCACGGGACAGGGTGGTGCAGATACGCAGTATTTT
>-|-|TRBJ2-7|TRBV25-1
CASSDIPYEQYF
TGTGCCAGCAGTGATATTCCCTACGAGCAGTACTTC
>TRBD2|-|TRBJ2-3|TRBV30
CAWSAGTSGGASDTQYF
TGTGCCTGGAGTGCCGGGACTAGCGGGGGGGCCTCGGATACGCAGTATTTT
>-|-|TRBJ1-2|TRBV9
CASSARQDEHYGYTF
TGTGCCAGCAGCGCCCGACAGGACGAACACTATGGCTACACCTTC
>-|-|TRBJ1-2|TRBV5-1
CASSPGGLNYGYTF
TGCGCCAGCAGCCCGGGGGGACTAAACTATGGCTACACCTTC
>-|-|TRBJ1-1|TRBV29-1
CSVRTTGSNTEAFF
TGCAGCGTCCGAACCACAGGGTCGAACACTGAAGCTTTCTTT
>-|few|TRBJ1-1|TRBV19
CASSNGPGGMNTEAFF
TGTGCCAGTAGTAACGGCCCGGGAGGAATGAACACTGAAGCTTTCTTT
>TRBD2|-|TRBJ2-2|TRBV2
CASRDLAGGTGELFF
TGTGCCAGCAGAGATCTAGCGGGGGGTACCGGGGAGCTGTTTTTT
>TRBD1|-|TRBJ2-5|TRBV5-4
CASSLTGVETQYF
TGTGCCAGCAGTCTGACAGGGGTGGAGACCCAGTACTTC
>-|-|TRBJ1-5|TRBV6-1
CASRLRGEQPQHF
TGTGCCAGCAGACTCCGGGGGGAACAGCCCCAGCATTTT
>-|-|TRBJ1-1|TRBV30
CAWSGGLGGQNTEAFF
TGTGCCTGGAGTGGGGGGCTAGGGGGACAGAACACTGAAGCTTTCTTT
>-|few|TRBJ2-4|TRBV30
CAWRGGGDIQYF
TGTGCCTGGAGAGGGGGAGGGGACATTCAGTACTTC
>TRBD1|-|TRBJ2-7|TRBV11-2
CASRKPGQGGYEQYF
TGTGCCAGCAGGAAACCGGGACAGGGAGGCTACGAGCAGTACTTC
>-|few|TRBJ1-4|TRBV6-5
CASRHRTVLNEKLFF
TGTGCCAGCAGACACCGGACAGTTCTTAATGAAAAACTGTTTTTT
>TRBD2|-|TRBJ2-5|TRBV11-1
CASSSGLAVIQETQYF
TGTGCCAGCAGCTCCGGACTAGCAGTAATACAAGAGACCCAGTACTTC